The 14 T cell receptor beta chains below were found in one sample sequenced in a study of T cells in Graves' hyperthyroidism and ophthalmopathy. Amplification of TCR beta CDR3 regions was performed using RNA transcripts as template. A first-round RT-PCR of the TCR CDR3 used the HTBI primer set. TCRdb analysed the multiplex PCR reads with MiXCR anew, one entry per CDR3 protein. Here the sample spans approximately 510,000 distinct CDR3 sequences, less than 25% being singletons. The sequenced sample consisted of blood. These receptor sequences come from a man younger than 35 with Graves' hyperthyroidism.

This clonotype was seen at least ten times. The V and J genes are TRBV7-2 and TRBJ1-5, with D perhaps matching TRBD1 (5 bases). V was shortened by 5 bases and J by 6 bases, with 8 bases between the two germline ends. Per the germline V gene, CDR1 is SGHTA and CDR2 is FQGNSA. The CDR3 covers 12 residues. The CDR3 DNA reads as TGTGCCAGCAGCGTAGGGGTTCAGCCCCAGCATTTT. This codes for CASSVGVQPQHF.

This clonotype was seen only a few times. The chain employs TRBV6-1 and TRBJ1-5; unclear D gene. The germline gives CDR1 MNHNS, CDR2 SASEGT. Trimming removed 6 bases from V and 7 bases from J, with 19 bases in between. This CDR3 comprises 15 residues. The CDR3 DNA follows: TGTGCCAGCAGAATCTACGGGGATGGCGAACAGCCCCAGCATTTT. Its protein product is CASRIYGDGEQPQHF.

This clonotype was found many times. The J gene is TRBJ1-5, the V gene TRBV12-3 or TRBV12-4; unclear D gene. CDR3 length: 13 amino acids. Between the trimmed V and J ends, which lost 6 bases and 4 bases, there was a span of 10 bases. CDR3 bases: TGTGCCAGCAGCTCCAGATCTAATCAGCCCCAGCATTTT. It encodes CASSSRSNQPQHF.

This clonotype was seen a single time. The V call is TRBV24-1, the J call TRBJ1-1; 8 bases match TRBD1. The CDR3 is 13 amino acids. Germline CDR1 is KGHDR and CDR2 is SFDVKD. The V and J ends lost 10 bases and 2 bases, in that order; junction bases with no gene match: 5. CDR3 nucleotide sequence: TGTGCCACTGAGGACAGGGCCAACACTGAAGCTTTCTTT. It specifies CATEDRANTEAFF.

Note on this clonotype: At one end, the junction sequence differs from germline, possibly due to a read error. V and J are TRBV2 and TRBJ1-2; D not resolved. Germline V gene data show CDR1 as SNHLY and CDR2 as FYNNEI. The CDR3 is 12 residues long. In DNA, the CDR3 is TGTGCCAGCAGGGTAAGTGAATATGGTTACACCTTC. It specifies CASRVSEYGYTF.

This clonotype has at least ten counts. The chain carries TRBV5-3 and TRBJ1-2, with no clear D. TRBV5-3 is given ORF status, its function remaining uncertain. The CDR3 length is 17 residues. V lost 10 bases and J lost 2, with 27 bases in between. The CDR3: CASSGEIIQPANYGYTF. CDR3 nucleotides: TGTGCCTCAAGCGGGGAGATAATCCAACCGGCGAACTATGGCTACACCTTC.

This clonotype was observed at least ten times. This chain links TRBV6-1 with TRBJ2-7; D perhaps matches TRBD1 (6 bases). CDR1 is MNHNS and CDR2 is SASEGT in the germline V gene. The CDR3 sequence is 10 residues long. V lost 5 bases and J 11 bases, leaving 10 bases between the germline ends. This chain's CDR3 is CASSTGSEYF. The CDR3 DNA is TGTGCCAGCAGTACAGGGAGCGAGTACTTC.

Comments on this clonotype: A much bigger clone sits one base away, suggesting this may be a read error. The chain couples TRBV7-2 to TRBJ1-1, with D possibly TRBD1 on 6 matching bases. The germline gives CDR1 SGHTA, CDR2 FQGNSA. The CDR3 has 14 amino acids. Trimming shortened V by 8 bases and J by 2 bases, and 15 bases separated the two germline ends. CDR3 sequence: CASCTTGFNTEAFF. The DNA for the CDR3 is TGTGCCAGCTGTACAACAGGGTTTAACACTGAAGCTTTCTTT.

This clonotype came up a few times. The genes are TRBV4-1 and TRBJ2-7; D is undetermined. The CDR3 extends over 15 amino acids. CDR1 MGHRA and CDR2 YSYEKL come from the germline V gene. The V end lost 4 bases, the J end lost 0 bases, and 13 bases lay between the germline ends. The CDR3 sequence is CASSPPGPFSYEQYF. DNA for the CDR3: TGCGCCAGCAGCCCCCCGGGTCCCTTCTCCTACGAGCAGTACTTC.

This clonotype was found many times. The rearrangement uses TRBV12-3 or TRBV12-4 and TRBJ1-2, with 7 bases matching TRBD1. This CDR3 spans 12 amino acids. Trimming removed 8 bases from V and 8 bases from J; junction bases left unmatched: 8. This CDR3 reads CASQRGRDGYTF. The CDR3 DNA reads TGTGCCAGCCAAAGGGGGCGGGACGGCTACACCTTC.

At least ten counts were recorded for this clonotype. This chain links TRBV2 with TRBJ1-1, with TRBD1 identical over 8 bases. The CDR3 length is 14 residues. Losses at the gene ends were 5 bases for V and 5 bases for J; bases not matched to a gene: 7. Germline V gives CDR1 SNHLY, CDR2 FYNNEI. The CDR3 here is CASSPLTGGTEAFF. The CDR3 region has the DNA TGTGCCAGCAGTCCTTTAACAGGGGGAACTGAAGCTTTCTTT. Drawing the rest from reference TRBV2 and TRBJ1-1, the complete variable domain is EPEVTQTPSHQVTQMGQEVILRCVPISNHLYFYWYRQILGQKVEFLVSFYNNEISEKSEIFDDQFSVERPDGSNFTLKIRSTKLEDSAMYFCASSPLTGGTEAFFGQGTRLTVV.

This clonotype turned up a few times. The chain employs TRBV4-1 and TRBJ2-2; 12 bases align to TRBD2. The CDR3 totals 19 residues. Trimming removed 0 bases from V and 2 bases from J; junction bases left unmatched: 7. From germline, CDR1 is MGHRA and CDR2 YSYEKL. In DNA form, the CDR3 reads TGCGCCAGCAGCCAAGATCTGCTAGCGGGGGGGCTTAACACCGGGGAGCTGTTTTTT. The encoded protein is CASSQDLLAGGLNTGELFF.

This clonotype was seen repeatedly, ten times or more. V gene TRBV25-1 combines with J gene TRBJ2-5, with TRBD2 identical over 11 bases. The length of the CDR3 is 17 residues. The trim removed 4 bases at V and 3 bases at J, leaving 10 bases unmatched. Germline-derived CDR1 and CDR2 are MGHDK and SYGVNS. Here the CDR3 reads CASSGFMTSGEEETQYF. CDR3 coding DNA: TGTGCCAGCAGTGGGTTTATGACTAGCGGGGAGGAAGAGACCCAGTACTTC.

The chain is built from TRBV7-8 and TRBJ2-5; TRBD2 matches 11 bases. V dropped 8 bases and J dropped 3; count of bases not matched to a gene: 8. The germline CDR1 and CDR2 sequences are SGHVS and FQNEAQ. CDR3 length equals 15 residues. The CDR3 spells CASSRLAGRKETQYF. DNA for the CDR3: TGTGCCAGCTCCAGACTAGCGGGGCGAAAAGAGACCCAGTACTTC.